This note documents a single T cell receptor (beta chain) sequence. The sample belongs to a study of blood T cell repertoires in COVID-19. Study in general: The origin of the acute and convalescent COVID-19 samples was the United States, Italy and Spain.

In the original analysis: Reference gene primer amplification yielded estimated nucleated cell counts. This table comes from immunoSEQ multiplex PCR, and its TCRdb copy is limited to in-frame clones, with some not included. Clonal size and the V and J genes are those of that table, whereas D and trimming came from the DNA. Of tens of thousands of clones detected, around 87% appear once; the ten largest clones hold 1.2%. The source of this sequence is an older woman with acute or convalescent COVID-19. The specimen was peripheral blood.

The CDR3: CASSYGGQGDFNVLTF. In DNA form, the CDR3 reads TGTGCCAGCAGTTACGGGGGACAGGGAGATTTTAACGTCCTGACTTTC. The gene calls are TRBV6-5 and TRBJ2-6; 9 bases map to TRBD1. Germline V gene lookup returns CDR1 MNHEY and CDR2 SVGAGI. V shed 2 bases and J 10 bases; nucleotides not matched to a gene: 9. The CDR3 sequence is 16 residues long.